Listed below are T cell receptor beta chains from one sample, sequenced in a study of CXCR3-negative and CXCR3-positive naive CD8 T cells. TCRdb reanalyzed the 5' RACE reads and collapses them to one entry per CDR3 protein, without DNA. The sample table includes about 56,000 distinct CDR3 sequences. Specimen: memory CD8+ T cells from blood. The receptors shown here come from a human donor in good health. Some clones in this sample may be carry-over from other donors' samples. Both conserved end residues are part of each CDR3.

TRBJ2-7 TRBV28 CASSPKDRGLSYEQYF
TRBJ2-7 TRBV11-2 CASSLDYWASSSYEQYF
TRBJ2-3 TRBV12-5 CASGPRSGLTDTQYF
TRBJ2-7 TRBV28 CASSFYRDRGHEQYF
TRBJ2-7 TRBV7-9 CASSLGLPGASSYEQYF
TRBJ2-7 TRBV12-3/TRBV12-4 CASRGTGVYEQYF
TRBJ2-5 TRBV29-1 CSVVVSRSAETQYF
TRBJ1-2 TRBV7-2 CASSFGTAYGYTF
TRBJ2-1 TRBV10-1 CASSEPRAGGLKNEQFF
TRBJ2-3 TRBV6-4 CASSERGPTDTQYF
TRBJ2-5 TRBV20-1 CSARTPGLQETQYF
TRBJ2-1 TRBV13 CASNIYNEQFF
TRBJ1-5 TRBV15 CATSRVLGGNQPQHF
TRBJ2-1 TRBV11-2 CASRIDNEQFF
TRBJ2-7 TRBV29-1 CSVGSRDGSYEQYF
TRBJ2-6 TRBV2 CASSDLPGISGANVLTF
TRBJ2-7 TRBV3-1 CASSPGPIYEQYF
TRBJ1-3 TRBV2 CASSEARGDTIYF
TRBJ2-1 TRBV7-9 CASDRGYNEQFF
TRBJ2-7 TRBV6-5 CASSPGHGNYEQYF
TRBJ2-7 TRBV29-1 CSVTGLAGGPDSYEQYF
TRBJ1-2 TRBV29-1 CSVEGQEANYGYTF
TRBJ2-7 TRBV25-1 CASSDKGTGISYEQYF
TRBJ2-7 TRBV20-1 CSAPGTEHSYEQYF
TRBJ1-2 TRBV29-1 CSVAWFVDLYGYTF
TRBJ2-2 TRBV6-5 CASSYPTGELFF
TRBJ1-2 TRBV5-4 CASSLGEQANYGYTF
TRBJ1-2 TRBV6-5 CASSYSISGNYGYTF
TRBJ2-3 TRBV6-5 CASSYSRRGGADTQYF
TRBJ2-1 TRBV6-2/TRBV6-3 CASSYTAPPYNEQFF
TRBJ1-2 TRBV12-3/TRBV12-4 CASSRRGGADYGYTF
TRBJ2-3 TRBV6-5 CASSYARTDTQYF
TRBJ2-1 TRBV12-3/TRBV12-4 CASSLVGIGDSEQFF
TRBJ2-1 TRBV4-3 CASSQGQGEYEQFF
TRBJ2-1 TRBV20-1 CSAPLAGGPGEQFF
TRBJ2-7 TRBV29-1 CSVEDPRDGSYEQYF
TRBJ2-3 TRBV7-7 CASSPLAGQSTDTQYF
TRBJ2-7 TRBV20-1 CSASRDETYEQYF
TRBJ2-2 TRBV7-7 CASSLVPRTQGGELFF
TRBJ1-6 TRBV7-2 CASSPRGGPLHF
TRBJ2-5 TRBV28 CASSLVRGVETQYF
TRBJ2-1 TRBV7-6 CASGPLMGEYNEQFF
TRBJ2-2 TRBV21-1 CASSKDTYTAGRNTGELFF
TRBJ2-7 TRBV7-9 CASTSSGSYEQYF
TRBJ2-7 TRBV20-1 CSAREMAGVWYEQYF
TRBJ1-2 TRBV10-3 CAISEGATYGYTF
TRBJ2-6 TRBV29-1 CSVEGGQGLGANVLTF
TRBJ2-7 TRBV7-9 CASSKDLYEQYF
TRBJ2-6 TRBV29-1 CSVEDHAGAGANVLTF
TRBJ2-1 TRBV7-6 CASSPDVSSGYNEQFF
TRBJ2-1 TRBV7-2 CASSLPSVEQFF